This TCR beta chain was found in a study of PD-1 blockade in classical Hodgkin lymphoma. Study results and caveats: There was a significant rise in CD4+ TCR diversity by C4D1, with no such rise for CD8+.

In the case of this clone: Its target is not known.

Relapse after autologous stem cell transplantation occurred in every patient, and brentuximab vedotin exposure varied. Sequenced by immunoSEQ multiplex PCR; TCRdb stores in-frame clones only, minus some. Among 6,000 to 8,500 clones, less than 80% were seen once, and the ten largest hold 35% to 55%. The CDR3 covers 14 residues. V lost 6 bases and J 6 bases, leaving 15 bases between the germline ends. Germline V lookup: CDR1 LNHDA, CDR2 SQIVND (reference sequence). This chain connects TRBV19 to TRBJ2-1; TRBD2 might be the D (6 bases). This clonotype was sampled from a human donor with classical Hodgkin lymphoma. This specimen was peripheral blood mononuclear cells (PBMCs), taken before the second cycle of nivolumab. CDR3 DNA sequence: TGTGCCAGTAGACCGGGCGGAGGGCTCAATGAGCAGTTCTTC. Translation: CASRPGGGLNEQFF.